These 31 T cell receptor beta chains were sequenced from one sample in a study of blood T cells in healthy people across ages. A J-beta primer mix and a sample-barcoded 5' primer were used in a second PCR of roughly 7 to 12 cycles. TCRdb recomputed calls from the 5' RACE reads with MiXCR, one row per CDR3 protein. Among 750,000 to 950,000 distinct CDR3 sequences listed, about 26% were seen once. The same data also went into a second study, on T cells of mothers and their children.

Specimen: blood. These TCRs come from a boy between 10 and 17 years old in good health.

This clonotype came up a few times. The genes are TRBV29-1 and TRBJ1-2; no clear D. There are 10 residues in the CDR3. Trimming pared 3 bases from V and 7 bases from J, leaving 6 bases between. CDR1 is SQVTM and CDR2 is ANQGSEA in the germline V gene. CDR3 sequence (DNA): TGCAGCGTTGACAACGGTGGCTACACCTTC. It encodes CSVDNGGYTF.

The V gene is TRBV9, the J gene TRBJ2-7; TRBD2 is a possible D gene (5 bases). Trimming left V 0 bases short and J 5 bases short, with 15 bases between. CDR1 and CDR2 from the germline V gene are SGDLS and YYNGEE. CDR3 length equals 15 residues. The CDR3 DNA follows: TGTGCCAGCAGCGTAGGCGGGCAGGTCGCAGACGAGCAGTACTTC. It codes for CASSVGGQVADEQYF.

This chain uses TRBV5-1 with TRBJ2-2, with D uncertain. This CDR3 has 14 amino acids. The ends were cut back, 1 base at V and 6 bases at J, with 10 bases in the middle. Germline CDR1 SGHRS, CDR2 YFSETQ. The CDR3 is CASSLQPVAGELFF. CDR3 nucleotide sequence: TGCGCCAGCAGCTTGCAGCCGGTCGCCGGGGAGCTGTTTTTT.

The chain recombines TRBV4-1 with TRBJ2-2; no definite D call. The CDR3 length is 18 residues. Trimming stripped 4 bases from V and 4 bases from J, with 22 bases between. Germline lookup yields CDR1 MGHRA and CDR2 YSYEKL. As DNA, the CDR3 is TGCGCCAGCAGCCGGCCGGAGCTAGGTGGGATTGGCACCGGGGAGCTGTTTTTT. Amino acid sequence: CASSRPELGGIGTGELFF.

The V and J genes are TRBV11-2 and TRBJ1-1, with D perhaps TRBD1 (5 bases). This CDR3 contains 15 residues. Germline CDR1 and CDR2: SGHAT and FQNNGV. The V gene lost 1 base and the J gene lost 2 bases, with 11 bases spanning the gap. As DNA, the CDR3 is TGTGCCAGCAGCTTAGGGGGCACAGCTAACACTGAAGCTTTCTTT. It encodes CASSLGGTANTEAFF.

This clonotype appeared a few times. For the CDR3, the DNA is TGCGCCAGCAGCTTGGCGTTTCTTGCGGGGGCTAACAATGAGCAGTTCTTC. It yields the protein CASSLAFLAGANNEQFF. The J gene is TRBJ2-1, the V gene TRBV5-1; tentative D call: TRBD2 (7 bases). Germline CDR1 and CDR2: SGHRS and YFSETQ. This CDR3 has 17 amino acids. Trimming removed 0 bases from V and 5 bases from J, with 18 bases in between.

V usage is TRBV6-4 and J usage is TRBJ2-5, with D perhaps TRBD2 (5 bases). The J call may be incorrect, as the DNA end agrees better with TRBJ2-7. The CDR3 extends over 16 amino acids. Germline CDR1 MRHNA, CDR2 SNTAGT. DNA for the CDR3: TGTGCCAGCAGTGCCCTCGGGCGGGCCCCGTCCTACGAGCAGTACTTC. Residues: CASSALGRAPSYEQYF.

The chain is built from TRBV30 and TRBJ2-2, with 9 bases lining up with TRBD2. V lost 2 bases and J lost 6; bases outside the gene matches: 10. The germline V gene encodes CDR1 GTSNPN and CDR2 SVGIG (reference sequence). CDR3 size: 16 residues. As DNA, the CDR3 is TGTGCCTGGAGTTCCGGGACTAGCCCGGGAGCCGGGGAGCTGTTTTTT. It translates to CAWSSGTSPGAGELFF.

In this sample, this clonotype turned up once. The V call is TRBV29-1, the J call TRBJ2-6; no firm D call. CDR1 is SQVTM, CDR2 ANQGSEA, per germline. V was pared by 2 bases and J by 0 bases, with 5 bases between. CDR3 length equals 14 residues. The CDR3 nucleotides read TGCAGCGTTGAATCCGACTCTGGGGCCAACGTCCTGACTTTC. It encodes CSVESDSGANVLTF.

The chain uses TRBV20-1 and TRBJ2-7; no definite D call. The last part of the DNA fits TRBJ2-5 better; the J call may be wrong. The CDR3 is 12 amino acids. CDR1 is DFQATT and CDR2 is SNEGSKA in the germline V gene (reference sequence). The CDR3 protein is CSAPDQQETQYF. In DNA form, the CDR3 reads TGCAGTGCACCGGACCAACAAGAGACCCAGTACTTC.

The V gene is TRBV20-1, the J gene TRBJ1-1; the D gene is possibly TRBD1 (5 bases). Trimming cost V 1 base and J 3 bases, with 9 bases left between them. The length of the CDR3 is 13 residues. CDR1 is DFQATT and CDR2 is SNEGSKA in the germline V gene (reference sequence). CDR3 in DNA: TGCAGTGCTAGAGTGCGGGGCTACACTGAAGCTTTCTTT. This sequence encodes CSARVRGYTEAFF.

The rearrangement joins TRBV6-5 to TRBJ2-2; 11 bases are a match to TRBD2. The trim removed 2 bases at V and 4 bases at J, leaving 3 bases unmatched. This CDR3 comprises 16 residues. Germline CDR1 and CDR2: MNHEY and SVGAGI. CDR3 sequence (DNA): TGTGCCAGCAGTTACATGGGACTAGCGGTCACCGGGGAGCTGTTTTTT. It encodes CASSYMGLAVTGELFF.

This clonotype was detected only a few times. The V call is TRBV3-1, the J call TRBJ2-1; 9 bases align to TRBD1. The germline V gene encodes CDR1 LGHDT and CDR2 YNNKEL (reference sequence). This CDR3 region has 16 residues. Trimming cost V 1 base and J 2 bases; bases outside gene matches: 3. CDR3 sequence: CASSQGQGDPYNEQFF. For the CDR3, the DNA is TGTGCCAGCAGCCAAGGACAGGGGGACCCCTACAATGAGCAGTTCTTC.

This clonotype has a handful of counts. V gene TRBV3-1 combines with J gene TRBJ2-6; D gene uncertain. Germline values: CDR1 LGHDT, CDR2 YNNKEL (reference sequence). V dropped 1 base and J dropped 4 bases, with 5 bases sitting between them. CDR3 size: 14 residues. This chain's CDR3 is CASSQVGGANVLTF. CDR3 coding DNA: TGTGCCAGCAGCCAAGTAGGAGGGGCCAACGTCCTGACTTTC.

CDR3 bases: TGCGCCAGCAGCCACCCCGGATCCGATGGCTACACCTTC. Translated: CASSHPGSDGYTF. The J gene is TRBJ1-2, the V gene TRBV4-1, with D hard to call. Germline V gene data show CDR1 as MGHRA and CDR2 as YSYEKL. V was trimmed by 3 bases and J by 6 bases, leaving 11 bases between them. The CDR3 is 13 amino acids.

In its sample, this clonotype was seen many times. The CDR3 DNA follows: TGTGCCAGCAGTTTAACTGCGAACACCGGGGAGCTGTTTTTT. Amino acid sequence: CASSLTANTGELFF. V and J are TRBV12-3 or TRBV12-4 and TRBJ2-2; D is unresolved. V was cut by 2 bases and J by 0 bases, with 4 bases left in between. This CDR3 has 14 amino acids.

The J gene is TRBJ2-7, the V gene TRBV20-1, with D unclear. From germline, CDR1 is DFQATT and CDR2 SNEGSKA (reference sequence). The CDR3 length is 15 residues. V lost 5 bases, J lost 1 base, and 18 bases lay in between. CDR3 sequence (DNA): TGCAGTGCTGGAACGGTCGGGCGTAGATCCTACGAGCAGTACTTC. Amino acid sequence: CSAGTVGRRSYEQYF.

The CDR3 protein is CASKAGLNYGYTF. CDR3 coding DNA: TGTGCCAGCAAAGCGGGGTTGAACTATGGCTACACCTTC. The chain links TRBV6-1 to TRBJ1-2; D is unresolved. V was shortened by 7 bases and J by 2 bases, with 11 bases between the two germline ends. The length of the CDR3 is 13 residues. Germline lookup yields CDR1 MNHNS and CDR2 SASEGT.

In its sample, this clonotype was seen a few times. The chain has TRBV27 and TRBJ1-2; no clear D gene. The CDR3 spans 15 residues. The V gene lost 5 bases and the J gene lost 0 bases, with 13 bases spanning the gap. Per the germline V gene, CDR1 is MNHEY and CDR2 is SMNVEV (reference sequence). The CDR3 bases are TGTGCCAGCAGTCCCTCCGGGGAAGCTAACTATGGCTACACCTTC. It codes for CASSPSGEANYGYTF.

The chain combines TRBV30 with TRBJ1-6; 8 bases fit TRBD1. The CDR3 consists of 14 residues. Trimming cost V 6 bases and J 6 bases; bases outside gene matches: 7. Per germline, CDR1 GTSNPN and CDR2 SVGIG (reference sequence). The DNA for the CDR3 is TGTGCCTGCCGAACACAGGGGGGTAATTCACCCCTCCACTTT. Its translation is CACRTQGGNSPLHF.

The chain couples TRBV12-3 or TRBV12-4 to TRBJ2-5; D remains unclear. The J call is in doubt because the DNA end fits TRBJ2-1 better. The CDR3 covers 12 residues. The CDR3 sequence is CASSDTRNEQFF. Written as DNA, the CDR3 is TGTGCCAGCAGTGATACCAGGAATGAGCAGTTCTTC.

CDR3 residues: CASSVEDGYGYTF. CDR3 coding DNA: TGTGCCAGCAGCGTAGAGGACGGCTATGGCTACACCTTC. The chain has TRBV9 and TRBJ1-2; D remains ambiguous. Germline V gene data show CDR1 as SGDLS and CDR2 as YYNGEE. Trimming pared 0 bases from V and 4 bases from J, leaving 7 bases between. The CDR3 spans 13 residues.

The chain recombines TRBV29-1 with TRBJ2-6; 7 bases fit TRBD1. The V gene's germline CDR1 is SQVTM and CDR2 ANQGSEA. CDR3 length: 14 amino acids. Trimming removed 5 bases from V and 4 bases from J; junction bases left unmatched: 5. CDR3 residues: CSVRGLGGANVLTF. CDR3 coding DNA: TGCAGCGTTAGGGGGCTCGGAGGGGCCAACGTCCTGACTTTC.

This clonotype was counted only a few times. The rearrangement links TRBV13 to TRBJ2-1; 10 bases align to TRBD2. Germline lookup yields CDR1 PRHDT and CDR2 FYEKMQ (reference sequence). V trimming: 5 bases; J trimming: 6 bases; junction bases outside the gene matches: 7. This CDR3 region has 15 residues. CDR3 bases: TGTGCCAGCAGCCGGGGCAGCGGGGGGGTCAATGAGCAGTTCTTC. Amino acid sequence: CASSRGSGGVNEQFF.

This clonotype was counted only a few times. The CDR3 loop reads CASSESQLEGETQYF. CDR3 DNA: TGCGCCAGCAGTGAGTCACAACTAGAAGGAGAGACCCAGTACTTC. This chain links TRBV10-1 with TRBJ2-5; TRBD2 is a possible D gene (5 bases). Trimming removed 0 bases at V and 4 bases at J, with 12 bases between. This CDR3 contains 15 residues. The germline V gene has CDR1 WNHNN and CDR2 SYGVQD (reference sequence).

The gene calls are TRBV27 and TRBJ2-5, with 7 bases matching TRBD1. The V and J ends lost 8 bases and 6 bases, in that order; junction bases with no gene match: 9. This CDR3 spans 13 amino acids. The V gene's germline CDR1 is MNHEY and CDR2 SMNVEV (reference sequence). CDR3 loop: CASRKTGIKTQYF. The DNA of the CDR3 is TGTGCCAGCCGTAAGACAGGGATTAAGACCCAGTACTTC.

Only a few counts were recorded for this clonotype. CDR3 protein: CASSGRQAGREKLFF. CDR3 coding DNA: TGTGCCAGCAGCGGGAGACAGGCCGGGCGAGAAAAACTGTTTTTT. The rearrangement links TRBV7-6 to TRBJ1-4; D is possibly TRBD1 (6 bases). Germline CDR1 SGHVS, CDR2 FNYEAQ. The CDR3 spans 15 residues. Trimming took off 5 bases at V and 8 bases at J, with 18 bases between the two ends.

The sample holds a few counts of this clonotype. The genes are TRBV5-1 and TRBJ1-4, with D possibly being TRBD1 (5 bases). This CDR3 region has 15 residues. Germline CDR1 is SGHRS and CDR2 is YFSETQ. The V end lost 4 bases, the J end lost 8 bases, and 18 bases lay between the germline ends. The CDR3 sequence: CASSASGTSREKLFF. CDR3 DNA sequence: TGCGCCAGCAGCGCCTCCGGGACTAGTCGGGAAAAACTGTTTTTT.

This clonotype came up a few times. The chain carries TRBV2 and TRBJ2-5; D might be TRBD2 (7 bases). Trimming left V 6 bases short and J 5 bases short, with 16 bases between. The CDR3 covers 14 residues. Germline V gene sequence: CDR1 SNHLY, CDR2 FYNNEI. The CDR3 loop is CASRWGGVGETQYF. Here the CDR3 DNA reads TGTGCCAGCAGATGGGGGGGCGTAGGGGAGACCCAGTACTTC.

V is TRBV20-1 and J is TRBJ1-6; D is unresolved. Germline V CDR1 and CDR2: DFQATT, SNEGSKA (reference sequence). This CDR3 comprises 14 residues. Trimming took 2 bases from V and 7 from J, leaving 12 bases between them. The CDR3 here is CSARSAVMNSPLHF. The CDR3 bases are TGCAGTGCTAGATCAGCCGTTATGAATTCACCCCTCCACTTT.

The J gene is TRBJ1-2, the V gene TRBV18; D is uncertain. Germline values: CDR1 KGHSH, CDR2 LQKENI. The CDR3 loop spans 15 amino acids. V lost 2 bases and J 6 bases, leaving 16 bases between the germline ends. The CDR3, as DNA: TGTGCCAGCTCACCAACGCCTGTAAGATTCGATGGCTACACCTTC. The encoded protein is CASSPTPVRFDGYTF.